A selection of T cell receptor beta chains follows, all from one sample in a study of cytomegalovirus exposure and HLA in healthy donors. The assay was immunoSEQ multiplex PCR, and TCRdb's table has in-frame clones only and misses some. The sample lists some 110,000 clones; around 88% were seen once. Specimen: PBMCs. These receptor sequences come from a man between 18 and 35 years old in good health and CMV-seronegative. The CDR3 runs from the conserved cysteine through the conserved F or W. Fields, in order: CDR3 protein, CDR3 DNA, V gene, D gene, J gene, clone size. The D gene is left open where the match is weak. Clone size is not always given. Where it is, it says once, few, many or a class for expanded clones.

cdr3_aa: CASSFQGRLSVGANVLTF; cdr3_nt: TGTGCCAGCAGCTTTCAGGGAAGACTCTCTGTGGGGGCCAACGTCCTGACTTTC; v_call: TRBV5-8; d_call: NA; j_call: TRBJ2-6; clone_size: NA
cdr3_aa: CASSSRTGRGGYTF; cdr3_nt: TGTGCCAGCAGCTCCCGGACAGGGAGAGGTGGCTACACCTTC; v_call: TRBV11-2; d_call: TRBD1; j_call: TRBJ1-2; clone_size: few
cdr3_aa: CASSRTREGSEQFF; cdr3_nt: TGTGCCAGCTCACGGACTAGAGAGGGAAGTGAGCAGTTCTTC; v_call: TRBV18; d_call: TRBD2; j_call: TRBJ2-1; clone_size: NA
cdr3_aa: CASSLEFFGPGSQPQHF; cdr3_nt: TGTGCCAGCAGCTTGGAATTTTTTGGGCCTGGCAGCCAGCCCCAGCATTTT; v_call: TRBV5-5; d_call: NA; j_call: TRBJ1-5; clone_size: NA
cdr3_aa: CASTAPNTGELFF; cdr3_nt: TGTGCCAGCACCGCGCCGAACACCGGGGAGCTGTTTTTT; v_call: TRBV19; d_call: NA; j_call: TRBJ2-2; clone_size: NA
cdr3_aa: CASSSGQERGNTGELFF; cdr3_nt: TGTGCCAGCAGCTCTGGACAGGAACGGGGAAACACCGGGGAGCTGTTTTTT; v_call: TRBV7-9; d_call: TRBD1; j_call: TRBJ2-2; clone_size: few
cdr3_aa: CASSVRGSNSPLHF; cdr3_nt: TGTGCCAGCAGCGTCAGGGGTTCGAATTCACCCCTCCACTTT; v_call: TRBV9; d_call: NA; j_call: TRBJ1-6; clone_size: NA
cdr3_aa: CAWSALLAKNIQYF; cdr3_nt: TGTGCCTGGAGTGCCCTCCTAGCCAAAAACATTCAGTACTTC; v_call: TRBV30; d_call: NA; j_call: TRBJ2-4; clone_size: NA
cdr3_aa: CAWSSVSTDTQYF; cdr3_nt: TGTGCCTGGAGTAGCGTAAGCACAGATACGCAGTATTTT; v_call: TRBV30; d_call: NA; j_call: TRBJ2-3; clone_size: NA
cdr3_aa: CASSISIGGPTEAFF; cdr3_nt: TGTGCCAGTAGTATATCTATAGGGGGACCCACTGAAGCTTTCTTT; v_call: TRBV19; d_call: NA; j_call: TRBJ1-1; clone_size: NA
cdr3_aa: CASRLQGSYEQYF; cdr3_nt: TGTGCCAGCAGATTACAGGGCTCCTACGAGCAGTACTTC; v_call: TRBV6-5; d_call: NA; j_call: TRBJ2-7; clone_size: few
cdr3_aa: CATTSGVNTGELFF; cdr3_nt: TGTGCCACGACTAGCGGAGTGAACACCGGGGAGCTGTTTTTT; v_call: TRBV11-2; d_call: TRBD2; j_call: TRBJ2-2; clone_size: NA
cdr3_aa: CASSADSWTANYGYTF; cdr3_nt: TGTGCCAGCAGTGCAGACTCTTGGACAGCTAACTATGGCTACACCTTC; v_call: TRBV6-1; d_call: NA; j_call: TRBJ1-2; clone_size: NA
cdr3_aa: CASSFSGLPSYEQYF; cdr3_nt: TGTGCCAGCAGCTTTTCGGGACTCCCAAGCTACGAGCAGTACTTC; v_call: TRBV7-8; d_call: NA; j_call: TRBJ2-7; clone_size: NA
cdr3_aa: CSAHVQGQQETQYF; cdr3_nt: TGCAGCGCCCACGTTCAGGGACAGCAAGAGACCCAGTACTTC; v_call: TRBV29-1; d_call: TRBD1; j_call: TRBJ2-5; clone_size: once
cdr3_aa: CASSSYYEQYF; cdr3_nt: TGTGCCAGCAGCTCCTACTACGAGCAGTACTTC; v_call: TRBV7-9; d_call: NA; j_call: TRBJ2-7; clone_size: few
cdr3_aa: CASSRQGMNTEAFF; cdr3_nt: TGTGCCAGCAGCCGACAGGGGATGAACACTGAAGCTTTCTTT; v_call: TRBV14; d_call: TRBD1; j_call: TRBJ1-1; clone_size: NA
cdr3_aa: CASSLSGPGDTEAFF; cdr3_nt: TGTGCCAGCAGCTTATCGGGCCCAGGGGACACTGAAGCTTTCTTT; v_call: TRBV7-2; d_call: NA; j_call: TRBJ1-1; clone_size: NA
cdr3_aa: CASSLPGGTEAFF; cdr3_nt: TGTGCCAGCAGCCTTCCAGGGGGCACTGAAGCTTTCTTT; v_call: TRBV5-4; d_call: TRBD1; j_call: TRBJ1-1; clone_size: few
cdr3_aa: CASSQFAGQVKYGYTF; cdr3_nt: TGTGCCAGCAGCCAATTCGCGGGACAGGTAAAATATGGCTACACCTTC; v_call: TRBV4-2; d_call: TRBD1; j_call: TRBJ1-2; clone_size: NA
cdr3_aa: CASSPVSPRAVDF; cdr3_nt: TGTGCCAGCAGCCCCGTCTCCCCGCGCGCGGTGGATTTT; v_call: TRBV7-8; d_call: NA; j_call: TRBJ1-5; clone_size: few
cdr3_aa: CASSVSESYEQYF; cdr3_nt: TGTGCCAGCAGCGTATCGGAGTCCTACGAGCAGTACTTC; v_call: TRBV6-4; d_call: NA; j_call: TRBJ2-7; clone_size: NA
cdr3_aa: CASSPFGSGSRNEQFF; cdr3_nt: TGTGCCAGCAGTCCCTTTGGTAGCGGGAGTAGGAATGAGCAGTTCTTC; v_call: TRBV11-2; d_call: TRBD2; j_call: TRBJ2-1; clone_size: NA
cdr3_aa: CASSPLDQGGYGYTF; cdr3_nt: TGTGCCAGCTCACCACTCGACCAGGGTGGATATGGCTACACCTTC; v_call: TRBV18; d_call: NA; j_call: TRBJ1-2; clone_size: NA
cdr3_aa: CASSVTGQNYGYTF; cdr3_nt: TGTGCCAGCAGCGTGACGGGACAGAACTATGGCTACACCTTC; v_call: TRBV9; d_call: TRBD1; j_call: TRBJ1-2; clone_size: NA
cdr3_aa: CASSPMDRGGGQPQHF; cdr3_nt: TGTGCCAGCTCACCGATGGACAGGGGAGGTGGTCAGCCCCAGCATTTT; v_call: TRBV18; d_call: TRBD1; j_call: TRBJ1-5; clone_size: once
cdr3_aa: CASPPDRGANSGANVLTF; cdr3_nt: TGTGCCAGCCCTCCCGACAGGGGGGCAAACTCTGGGGCCAACGTCCTGACTTTC; v_call: TRBV7-9; d_call: TRBD1; j_call: TRBJ2-6; clone_size: once
cdr3_aa: CASSGFAGASGNTIYF; cdr3_nt: TGTGCCAGCAGTGGATTCGCGGGGGCCTCTGGAAACACCATATATTTT; v_call: TRBV25-1; d_call: NA; j_call: TRBJ1-3; clone_size: NA
cdr3_aa: CASAPGGSTYNEQFF; cdr3_nt: TGTGCCAGTGCCCCGGGAGGGTCCACCTACAATGAGCAGTTCTTC; v_call: TRBV19; d_call: TRBD2; j_call: TRBJ2-1; clone_size: NA
cdr3_aa: CATSRAHSYEQYF; cdr3_nt: TGTGCCACCAGCAGAGCACACTCCTACGAGCAGTACTTC; v_call: TRBV15; d_call: NA; j_call: TRBJ2-7; clone_size: NA
cdr3_aa: CASSTPGGGNQPQHF; cdr3_nt: TGTGCCAGCAGTACCCCCGGGGGGGGGAATCAGCCCCAGCATTTT; v_call: TRBV28; d_call: NA; j_call: TRBJ1-5; clone_size: NA
cdr3_aa: CATGSGGLEAFF; cdr3_nt: TGTGCCACCGGCTCCGGGGGGCTTGAAGCTTTCTTT; v_call: TRBV7-9; d_call: NA; j_call: TRBJ1-1; clone_size: NA
cdr3_aa: CASSKGGLAANTGELFF; cdr3_nt: TGTGCCAGCAGCAAGGGCGGGCTAGCGGCTAACACCGGGGAGCTGTTTTTT; v_call: TRBV5-4; d_call: TRBD2; j_call: TRBJ2-2; clone_size: NA
cdr3_aa: CASSSGGRKAFF; cdr3_nt: TGCGCCAGCAGCTCGGGTGGTCGTAAAGCTTTCTTT; v_call: TRBV5-1; d_call: NA; j_call: TRBJ1-1; clone_size: NA
cdr3_aa: CASSLSLEGEQYF; cdr3_nt: TGTGCCAGCAGCTTATCGTTGGAGGGCGAGCAGTACTTC; v_call: TRBV7-8; d_call: NA; j_call: TRBJ2-7; clone_size: NA
cdr3_aa: CASSFGGQETQYF; cdr3_nt: TGCGCCAGCAGCTTCGGGGGCCAAGAGACCCAGTACTTC; v_call: TRBV5-1; d_call: NA; j_call: TRBJ2-5; clone_size: NA
cdr3_aa: CASSPGTSGNTGELFF; cdr3_nt: TGTGCCAGCAGCCCCGGGACTAGCGGAAACACCGGGGAGCTGTTTTTT; v_call: TRBV5-4; d_call: TRBD2; j_call: TRBJ2-2; clone_size: NA
cdr3_aa: CASASEGDYGYTF; cdr3_nt: TGTGCCAGCGCGAGTGAGGGGGATTATGGCTACACCTTC; v_call: TRBV27; d_call: NA; j_call: TRBJ1-2; clone_size: NA
cdr3_aa: CASSLEGRGTDTQYF; cdr3_nt: TGCGCCAGCAGCTTGGAGGGGCGCGGCACAGATACGCAGTATTTT; v_call: TRBV5-1; d_call: NA; j_call: TRBJ2-3; clone_size: NA
cdr3_aa: CAIRDGTSGKGEQFF; cdr3_nt: TGTGCCATCAGGGACGGGACTAGCGGGAAGGGTGAGCAGTTCTTC; v_call: TRBV10-3; d_call: TRBD2; j_call: TRBJ2-1; clone_size: NA